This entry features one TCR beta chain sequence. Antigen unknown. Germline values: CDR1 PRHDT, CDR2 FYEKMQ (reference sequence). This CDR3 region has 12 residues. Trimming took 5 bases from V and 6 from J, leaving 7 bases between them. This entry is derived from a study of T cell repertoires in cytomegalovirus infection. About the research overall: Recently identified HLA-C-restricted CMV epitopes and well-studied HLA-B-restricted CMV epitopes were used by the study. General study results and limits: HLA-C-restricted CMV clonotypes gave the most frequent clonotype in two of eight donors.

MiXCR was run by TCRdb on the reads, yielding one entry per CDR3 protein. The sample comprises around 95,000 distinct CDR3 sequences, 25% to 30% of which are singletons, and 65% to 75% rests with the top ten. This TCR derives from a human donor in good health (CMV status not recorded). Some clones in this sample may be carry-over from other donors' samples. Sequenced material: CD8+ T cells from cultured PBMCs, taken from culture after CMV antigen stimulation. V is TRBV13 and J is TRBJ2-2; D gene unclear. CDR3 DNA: TGTGCCAGCAGCCCGAGCGCCGGGGAGCTGTTTTTT. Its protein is CASSPSAGELFF.